This T cell receptor beta chain was obtained from a study of T-cell memory formation after mild COVID-19 (dated by TCRdb to the early 2020s). Looking at the study overall: TCR sequence clusters from the two donors were found to be largely donor specific. In a couple of donors, T-cell clones that expanded and contracted after mild COVID-19 were tracked by sequencing TCRalpha and TCRbeta repertoires over time. The cohort comprised two young, previously healthy adult volunteers, one female and one male.

This clonotype was picked up a small number of times. It has no known antigen specificity. No base quality values were provided; no much bigger clone lies one nucleotide off. TCRdb names Illumina NovaSeq 6000 as the instrument used. TCRalpha and TCRbeta cDNA libraries were built by 5'RACE with constant-segment primers, adding sample barcodes and unique molecular identifiers. RNA was extracted from every sample with Trizol reagent. Library amplification was performed in two PCR steps, and a second sample barcode and Illumina TruSeq adapters were introduced in the second step. The libraries were sequenced on an Illumina NovaSeq using 2 x 150 bp paired-end reads. The authors' pipeline ran thus. The reads were demultiplexed and collapsed into UMI-guided consensus sequences using migec v1.2.7. Using mixcr v2.1.11, the UMI consensuses were aligned to TRA and TRB V and J templates and assembled into clonotypes. A clonotype was counted as expanded or contracted only when both edgeR and NoisET called the clonotype significant, with the noise models trained on biological replicates. For edgeR calls, the thresholds were a false discovery rate-adjusted p below 0.01 and a log2 fold-change of 1. PCA with hierarchical clustering of max-normalized trajectories of the 1000 most abundant clonotypes was used as exploratory dynamics analysis. Separately sequenced CD4+ and CD8+ repertoires were used to assign the CD4 or CD8 phenotype of responding clones. TCRdb reran the public reads through fastp at Q25 and MiXCR, keeping productive beta chains. Rows merge per CDR3 protein into single entries with the most common DNA and genes. The V and J calls follow TCRdb's processing rather than the paper's. The sample data list fewer than 500,000 distinct CDR3 sequences, and 20% to 25% of these were observed just once. Approximately 12% of the sample lies in the top ten.

Ficoll-Paque density gradient centrifugation was the method used to isolate PBMCs. The germline V gene sets CDR1 to KGHDR and CDR2 to SFDVKD. The CDR3 has 15 amino acids, counting the end cysteine and phenylalanine. Only the CDR3 DNA is retained, 45 bases long and in frame from the first base. The V end gives up 6 bases and the J end 7 bases, leaving 9 bases in the junction not matched to a gene. Summary of the overall study and its limitations: The second-wave clones that peaked on day 37 were not confirmed to be SARS-CoV-2 specific. Only a couple of mild cases were covered by the study, and larger cohorts that include severe cases with pre-infection samples were considered necessary. Contracting CD4+ clones were located mainly in the CM and EM memory subsets, whereas CD8+ clones were found to be enriched in EMRA. The detection of some responding clones in pre-infection memory suggests that pre-existing cross-reactive memory T cells joined the SARS-CoV-2 response. Clones that contracted from day 15 to 85 showed balanced CD4/CD8 phenotypes, whereas a second wave of clones that expanded from day 15 to 37 leaned towards CD4+.

Material: PBMCs or a T cell subset sorted from them (not recorded which). The receptor's source is an adult woman who had mild COVID-19 (a few samples of this study predate the infection). The sample titles of this study are shuffled in the database, so cell type and time point are left out; the donor was told from shared clones. The chain is made from TRBV24-1 and TRBJ2-4; 9 bases in the middle match TRBD1. Here the CDR3 is given as CATSLGGTGTNIQYF. The sequenced DNA is TGTGCCACCAGTCTTGGCGGGACAGGGACCAACATTCAGTACTTC.